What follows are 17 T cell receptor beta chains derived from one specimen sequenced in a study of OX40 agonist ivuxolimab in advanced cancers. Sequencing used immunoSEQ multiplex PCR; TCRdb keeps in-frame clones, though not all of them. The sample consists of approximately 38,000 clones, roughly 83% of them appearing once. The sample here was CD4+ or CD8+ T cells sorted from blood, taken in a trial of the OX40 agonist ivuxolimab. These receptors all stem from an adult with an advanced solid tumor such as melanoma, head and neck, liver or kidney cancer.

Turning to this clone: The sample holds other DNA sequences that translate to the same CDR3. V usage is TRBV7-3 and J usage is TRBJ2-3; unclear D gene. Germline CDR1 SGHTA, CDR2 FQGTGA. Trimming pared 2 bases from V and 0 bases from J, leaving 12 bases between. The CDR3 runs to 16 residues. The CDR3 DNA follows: TGTGCCAGCAGCTTAGGCGTTTCCTCTAGCACAGATACGCAGTATTTT. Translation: CASSLGVSSSTDTQYF.

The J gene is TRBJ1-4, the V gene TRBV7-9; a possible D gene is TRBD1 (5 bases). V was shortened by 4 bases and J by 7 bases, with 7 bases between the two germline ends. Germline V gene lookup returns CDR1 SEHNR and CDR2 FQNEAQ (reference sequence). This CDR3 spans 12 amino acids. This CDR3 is CASSSQGEKLFF. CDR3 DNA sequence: TGTGCCAGCAGCTCCCAGGGTGAAAAACTGTTTTTT. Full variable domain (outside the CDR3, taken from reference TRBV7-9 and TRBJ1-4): DTGVSQNPRHKITKRGQNVTFRCDPISEHNRLYWYRQTLGQGPEFLTYFQNEAQLEKSRLLSDRFSAERPKGSFSTLEIQRTEQGDSAMYLCASSSQGEKLFFGSGTQLSVL.

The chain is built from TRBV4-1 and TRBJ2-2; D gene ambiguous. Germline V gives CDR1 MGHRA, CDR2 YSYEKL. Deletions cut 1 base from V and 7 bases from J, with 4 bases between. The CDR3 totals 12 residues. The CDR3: CASSQAGGELFF. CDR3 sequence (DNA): TGCGCCAGCAGCCAAGCTGGCGGGGAGCTGTTTTTT.

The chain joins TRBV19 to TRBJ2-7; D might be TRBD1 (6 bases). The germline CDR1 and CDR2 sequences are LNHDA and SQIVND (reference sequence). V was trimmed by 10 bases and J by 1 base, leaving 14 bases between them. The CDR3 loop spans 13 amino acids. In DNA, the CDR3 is TGTGCCACCACCCCGGACAGTTCCTACGAGCAGTACTTC. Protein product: CATTPDSSYEQYF.

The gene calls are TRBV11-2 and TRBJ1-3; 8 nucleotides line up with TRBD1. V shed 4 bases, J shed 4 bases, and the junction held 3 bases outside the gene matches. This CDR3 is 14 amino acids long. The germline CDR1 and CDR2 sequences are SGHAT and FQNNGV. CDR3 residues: CASSSGTGGNTIYF. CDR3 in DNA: TGTGCCAGCAGCTCCGGGACAGGCGGAAACACCATATATTTT. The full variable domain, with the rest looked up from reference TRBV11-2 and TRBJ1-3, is EAGVAQSPRYKIIEKRQSVAFWCNPISGHATLYWYQQILGQGPKLLIQFQNNGVVDDSQLPKDRFSAERLKGVDSTLKIQPAKLEDSAVYLCASSSGTGGNTIYFGEGSWLTVV.

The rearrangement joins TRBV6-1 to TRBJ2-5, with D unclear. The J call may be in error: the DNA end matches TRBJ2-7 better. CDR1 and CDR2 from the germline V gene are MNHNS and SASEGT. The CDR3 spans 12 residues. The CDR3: CASSERTYEQYF. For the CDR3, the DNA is TGTGCCAGCAGTGAAAGGACCTACGAGCAGTACTTC.

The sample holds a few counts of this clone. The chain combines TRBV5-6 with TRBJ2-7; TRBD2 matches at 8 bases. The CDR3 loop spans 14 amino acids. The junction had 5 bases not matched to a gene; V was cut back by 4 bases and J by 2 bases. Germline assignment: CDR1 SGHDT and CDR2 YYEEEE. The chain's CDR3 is CASSRGGSPYEQYF. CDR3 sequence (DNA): TGTGCCAGCAGCCGGGGGGGCTCGCCCTACGAGCAGTACTTC.

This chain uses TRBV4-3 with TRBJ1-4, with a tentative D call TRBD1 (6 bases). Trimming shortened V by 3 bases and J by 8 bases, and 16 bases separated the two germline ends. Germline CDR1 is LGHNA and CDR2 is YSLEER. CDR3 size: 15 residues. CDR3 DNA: TGCGCCAGCAGCCAGCTGCCAGGGGCGGGGGAAAAACTGTTTTTT. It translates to CASSQLPGAGEKLFF.

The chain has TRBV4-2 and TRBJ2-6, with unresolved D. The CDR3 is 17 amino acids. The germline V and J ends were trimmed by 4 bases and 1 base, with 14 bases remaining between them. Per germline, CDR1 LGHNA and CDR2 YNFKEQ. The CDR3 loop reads CASSRIYSDSGANVLTF. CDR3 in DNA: TGTGCCAGCAGCCGCATCTACAGCGATTCTGGGGCCAACGTCCTGACTTTC.

For the CDR3, the DNA is TGTGCCAGCAGCGTAGTGCCTGTCGGAGCTAACTATGGCTACACCTTC. Translating gives CASSVVPVGANYGYTF. The V and J genes are TRBV9 and TRBJ1-2; D is ambiguous. Deletions cut 0 bases from V and 0 bases from J, with 12 bases between. Germline V gene data show CDR1 as SGDLS and CDR2 as YYNGEE. This CDR3 contains 16 residues.

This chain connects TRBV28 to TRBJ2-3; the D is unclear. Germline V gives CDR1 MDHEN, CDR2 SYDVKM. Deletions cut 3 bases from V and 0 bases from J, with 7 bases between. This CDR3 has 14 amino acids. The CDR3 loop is CASSFETSTDTQYF. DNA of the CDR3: TGTGCCAGCAGTTTTGAAACTAGCACAGATACGCAGTATTTT.

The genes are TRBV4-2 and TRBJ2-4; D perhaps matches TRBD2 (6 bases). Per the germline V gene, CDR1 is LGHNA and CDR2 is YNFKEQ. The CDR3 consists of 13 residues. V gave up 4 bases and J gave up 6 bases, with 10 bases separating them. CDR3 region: CASSREEGNIQYF. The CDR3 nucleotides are TGTGCCAGCAGCCGAGAGGAGGGAAACATTCAGTACTTC.

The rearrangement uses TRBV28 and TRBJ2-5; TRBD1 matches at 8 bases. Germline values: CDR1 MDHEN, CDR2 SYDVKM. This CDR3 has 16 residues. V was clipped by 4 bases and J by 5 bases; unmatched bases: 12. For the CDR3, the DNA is TGTGCCAGCAGTTACCCGGACAGGGAGAACAGGGAGACCCAGTACTTC. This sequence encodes CASSYPDRENRETQYF. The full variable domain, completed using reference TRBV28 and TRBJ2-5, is DVKVTQSSRYLVKRTGEKVFLECVQDMDHENMFWYRQDPGLGLRLIYFSYDVKMKEKGDIPEGYSVSREKKERFSLILESASTNQTSMYLCASSYPDRENRETQYFGPGTRLLVL.

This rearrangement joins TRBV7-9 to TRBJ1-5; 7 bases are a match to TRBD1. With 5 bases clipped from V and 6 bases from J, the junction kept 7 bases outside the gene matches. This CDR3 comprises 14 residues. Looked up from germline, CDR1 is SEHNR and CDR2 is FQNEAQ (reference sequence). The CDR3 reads CASSPRGSGQPQHF. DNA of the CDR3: TGTGCCAGCAGCCCCAGGGGGTCGGGTCAGCCCCAGCATTTT.

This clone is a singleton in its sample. In nucleotides, the CDR3 is TGTGCCAGCAGCGCCGGGACAGGGCTTACTGAAGCTTTCTTT. This encodes CASSAGTGLTEAFF. The chain joins TRBV9 to TRBJ1-1; 9 positions agree with TRBD1. Trimming cost V 3 bases and J 5 bases; bases outside gene matches: 5. The length of the CDR3 is 14 residues. Germline-derived CDR1 and CDR2 are SGDLS and YYNGEE.

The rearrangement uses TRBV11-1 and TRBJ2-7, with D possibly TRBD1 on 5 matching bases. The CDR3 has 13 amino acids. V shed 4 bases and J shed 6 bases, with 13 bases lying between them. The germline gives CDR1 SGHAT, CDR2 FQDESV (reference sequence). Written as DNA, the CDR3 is TGTGCCAGCAGCTGGCAGGGCAGTGGCGAGCAGTACTTC. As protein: CASSWQGSGEQYF.

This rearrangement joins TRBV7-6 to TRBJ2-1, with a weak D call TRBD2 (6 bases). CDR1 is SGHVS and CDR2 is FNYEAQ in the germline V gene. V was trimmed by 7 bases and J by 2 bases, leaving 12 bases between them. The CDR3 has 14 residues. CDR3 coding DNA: TGTGCCAGCACCAAAGCGGGCCCCTACAATGAGCAGTTCTTC. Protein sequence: CASTKAGPYNEQFF.